This record covers a single T cell receptor (beta chain). The assay was immunoSEQ multiplex PCR, and TCRdb's table has in-frame clones only and misses some. In the table there are about 200,000 clones, roughly nine tenths of which are singletons. Clinical history reported by participants formed the basis on which cohorts were assigned. V was cut by 2 bases and J by 3 bases, with 23 bases left in between. The CDR3 has 19 amino acids. Germline V lookup: CDR1 MNHEY, CDR2 SVGEGT. The entry originates in a study of blood T cell repertoires in COVID-19. Sequenced sample: PBMCs or T cells enriched from blood (not recorded which). The receptor was isolated from a woman in her thirties who had recovered from COVID-19. The rearrangement links TRBV6-2 or TRBV6-3 to TRBJ1-5, with D possibly matching TRBD1 (6 bases). CDR3 nucleotides: TGTGCCAGCAGTTACCAATCAGGGAGGGGGAGTTTCAACAATCAGCCCCAGCATTTT. It yields the protein CASSYQSGRGSFNNQPQHF.